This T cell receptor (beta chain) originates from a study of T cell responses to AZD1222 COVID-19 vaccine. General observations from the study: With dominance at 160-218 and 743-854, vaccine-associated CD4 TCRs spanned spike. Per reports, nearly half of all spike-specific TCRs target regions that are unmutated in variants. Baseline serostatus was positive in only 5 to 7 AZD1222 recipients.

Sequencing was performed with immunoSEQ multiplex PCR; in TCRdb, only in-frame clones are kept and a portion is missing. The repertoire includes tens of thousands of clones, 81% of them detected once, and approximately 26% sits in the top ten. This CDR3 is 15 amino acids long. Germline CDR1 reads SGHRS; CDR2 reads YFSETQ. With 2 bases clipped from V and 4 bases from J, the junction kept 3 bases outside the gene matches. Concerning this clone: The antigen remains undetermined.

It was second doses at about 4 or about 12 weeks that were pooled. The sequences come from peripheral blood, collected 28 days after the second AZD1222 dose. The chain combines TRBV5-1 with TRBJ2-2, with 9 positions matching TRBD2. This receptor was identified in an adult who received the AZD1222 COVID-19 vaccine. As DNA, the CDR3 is TGCGCCAGCAGCTTTAGCGGGAGAGGCACCGGGGAGCTGTTTTTT. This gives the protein CASSFSGRGTGELFF.